This entry features one T cell receptor beta chain sequence. The sample originates from a study of shared T cell receptors in the human thymus. Generated by immunoSEQ multiplex PCR, the TCRdb table keeps only in-frame clones and is missing some. The repertoire consists of about 660,000 clones, with around 87% occurring once and the leading ten covering around 0.0099%. CDR1 is GTSNPN and CDR2 is SVGIG in the germline V gene (reference sequence). CDR3 length equals 15 residues. Trimming left V 4 bases short and J 5 bases short, with 20 bases between. In addition, the sample was reused for a study of human thymus T cells.

The gene calls are TRBV30 and TRBJ2-5; tentative D call: TRBD2 (6 bases). The sequence came from a boy under two years old with a congenital heart defect. Sequenced material: thymocytes. The CDR3 nucleotides are TGTGCCTGGAAGACCAGCTTAAATGGAGGGGAGACCCAGTACTTC. Encoded protein: CAWKTSLNGGETQYF.